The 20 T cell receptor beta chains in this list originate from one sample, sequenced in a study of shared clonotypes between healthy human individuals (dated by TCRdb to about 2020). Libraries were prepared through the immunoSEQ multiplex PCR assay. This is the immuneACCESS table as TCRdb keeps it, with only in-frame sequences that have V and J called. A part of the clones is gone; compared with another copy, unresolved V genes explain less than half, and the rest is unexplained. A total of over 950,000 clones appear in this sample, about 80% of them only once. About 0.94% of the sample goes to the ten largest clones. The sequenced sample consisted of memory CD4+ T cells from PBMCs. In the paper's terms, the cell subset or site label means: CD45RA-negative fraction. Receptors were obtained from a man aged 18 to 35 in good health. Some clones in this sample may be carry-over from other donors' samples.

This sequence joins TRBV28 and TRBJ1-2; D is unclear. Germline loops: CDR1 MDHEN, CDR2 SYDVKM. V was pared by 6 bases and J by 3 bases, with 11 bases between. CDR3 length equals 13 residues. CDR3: CASRIGRHYGYTF. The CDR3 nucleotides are TGTGCCAGCAGGATTGGGAGGCACTATGGCTACACCTTC.

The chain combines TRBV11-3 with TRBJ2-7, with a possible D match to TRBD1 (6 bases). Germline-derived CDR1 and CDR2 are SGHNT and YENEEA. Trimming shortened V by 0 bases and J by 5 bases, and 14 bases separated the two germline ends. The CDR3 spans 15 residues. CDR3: CASSLEGARLDEQYF. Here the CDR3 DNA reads TGTGCCAGCAGCTTAGAGGGGGCTAGGCTGGACGAGCAGTACTTC.

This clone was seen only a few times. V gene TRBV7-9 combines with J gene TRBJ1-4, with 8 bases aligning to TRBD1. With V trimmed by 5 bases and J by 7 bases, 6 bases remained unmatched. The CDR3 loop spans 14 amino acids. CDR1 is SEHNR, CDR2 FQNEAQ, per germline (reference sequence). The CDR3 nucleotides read TGTGCCAGCAGCAGACAGGGGATGAGTGAAAAACTGTTTTTT. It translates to CASSRQGMSEKLFF.

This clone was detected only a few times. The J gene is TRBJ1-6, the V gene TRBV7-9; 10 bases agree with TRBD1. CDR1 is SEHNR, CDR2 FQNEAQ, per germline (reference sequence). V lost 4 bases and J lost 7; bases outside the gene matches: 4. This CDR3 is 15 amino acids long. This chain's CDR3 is CASSSGTGANSPLHF. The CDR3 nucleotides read TGTGCCAGCAGCTCGGGGACAGGGGCAAATTCACCCCTCCACTTT.

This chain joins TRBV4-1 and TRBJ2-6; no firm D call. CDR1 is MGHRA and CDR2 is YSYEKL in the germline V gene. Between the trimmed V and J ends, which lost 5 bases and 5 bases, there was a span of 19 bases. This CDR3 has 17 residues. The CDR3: CASSSIEPQSRANVLTF. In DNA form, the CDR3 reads TGCGCCAGCAGCAGCATCGAACCACAAAGTCGGGCCAACGTCCTGACTTTC.

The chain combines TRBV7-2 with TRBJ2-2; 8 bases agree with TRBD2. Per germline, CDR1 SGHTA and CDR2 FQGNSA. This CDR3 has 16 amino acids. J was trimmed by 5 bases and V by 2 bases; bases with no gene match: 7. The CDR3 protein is CASSLSAGGTTGELFF. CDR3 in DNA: TGTGCCAGCAGCTTATCGGCGGGAGGAACTACCGGGGAGCTGTTTTTT.

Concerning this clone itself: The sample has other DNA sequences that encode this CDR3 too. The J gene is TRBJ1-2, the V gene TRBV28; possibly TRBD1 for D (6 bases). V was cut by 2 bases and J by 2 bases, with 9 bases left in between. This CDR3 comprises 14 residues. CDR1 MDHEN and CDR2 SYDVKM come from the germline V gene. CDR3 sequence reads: CASSLGGGNYGYTF. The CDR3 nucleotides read TGTGCCAGCAGTTTAGGGGGCGGCAACTATGGCTACACCTTC.

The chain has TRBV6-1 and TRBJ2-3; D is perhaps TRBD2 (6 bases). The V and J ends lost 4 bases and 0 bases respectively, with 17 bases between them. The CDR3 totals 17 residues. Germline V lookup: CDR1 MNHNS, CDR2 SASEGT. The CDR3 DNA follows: TGTGCCAGCAGTGCAACCGGACTAAGCGTAAGCACAGATACGCAGTATTTT. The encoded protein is CASSATGLSVSTDTQYF.

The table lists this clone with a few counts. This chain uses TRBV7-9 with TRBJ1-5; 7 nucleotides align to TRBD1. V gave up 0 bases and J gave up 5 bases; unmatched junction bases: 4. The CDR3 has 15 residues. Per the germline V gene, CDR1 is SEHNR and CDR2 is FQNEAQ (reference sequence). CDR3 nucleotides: TGTGCCAGCAGCTTAGCAACAGGGGACGATCAGCCCCAGCATTTT. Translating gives CASSLATGDDQPQHF.

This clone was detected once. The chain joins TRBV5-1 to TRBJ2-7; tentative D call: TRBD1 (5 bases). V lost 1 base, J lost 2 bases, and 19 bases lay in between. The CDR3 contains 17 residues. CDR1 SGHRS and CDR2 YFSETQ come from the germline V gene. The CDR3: CASSLYAGTGLAYEQYF. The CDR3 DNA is TGCGCCAGCAGCTTGTATGCTGGAACAGGCCTAGCCTACGAGCAGTACTTC.

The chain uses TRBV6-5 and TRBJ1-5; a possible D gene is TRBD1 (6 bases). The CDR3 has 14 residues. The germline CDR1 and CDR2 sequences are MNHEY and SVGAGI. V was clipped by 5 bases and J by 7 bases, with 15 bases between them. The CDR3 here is CASSPYREGQPQHF. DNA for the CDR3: TGTGCCAGCAGTCCTTACAGGGAGGGACAGCCCCAGCATTTT.

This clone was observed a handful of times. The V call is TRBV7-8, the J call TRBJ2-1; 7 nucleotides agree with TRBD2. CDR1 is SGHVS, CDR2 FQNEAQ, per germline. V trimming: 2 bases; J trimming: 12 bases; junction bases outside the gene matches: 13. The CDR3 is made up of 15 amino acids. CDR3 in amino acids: CASSLLPSGHGPQFF. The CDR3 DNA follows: TGTGCCAGCAGCTTACTCCCTAGCGGTCACGGACCGCAGTTCTTC.

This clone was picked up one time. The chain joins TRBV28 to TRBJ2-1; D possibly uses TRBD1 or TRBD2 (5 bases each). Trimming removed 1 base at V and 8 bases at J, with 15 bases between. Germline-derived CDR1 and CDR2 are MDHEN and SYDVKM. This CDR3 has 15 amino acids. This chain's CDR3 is CASSLSSAGAHEQFF. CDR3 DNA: TGTGCCAGCAGTTTATCATCAGCCGGGGCGCATGAGCAGTTCTTC.

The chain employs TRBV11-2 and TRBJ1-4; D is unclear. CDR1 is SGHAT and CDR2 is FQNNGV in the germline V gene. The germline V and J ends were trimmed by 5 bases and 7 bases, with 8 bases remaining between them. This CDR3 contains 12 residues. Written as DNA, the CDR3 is TGTGCCAGCAGCCTCGGGCCTGAAAAACTGTTTTTT. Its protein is CASSLGPEKLFF.

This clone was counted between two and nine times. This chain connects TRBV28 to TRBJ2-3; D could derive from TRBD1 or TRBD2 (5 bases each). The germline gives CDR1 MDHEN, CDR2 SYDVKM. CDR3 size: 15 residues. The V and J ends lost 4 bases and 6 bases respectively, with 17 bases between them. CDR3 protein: CASSSAAGASDTQYF. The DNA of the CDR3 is TGTGCCAGCAGTTCCGCGGCCGGGGCTTCGGATACGCAGTATTTT.

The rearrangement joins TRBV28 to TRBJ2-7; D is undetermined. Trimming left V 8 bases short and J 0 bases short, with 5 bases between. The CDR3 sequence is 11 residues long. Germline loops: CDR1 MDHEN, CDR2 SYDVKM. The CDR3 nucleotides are TGTGCCAGCTGGGGCTCCTACGAGCAGTACTTC. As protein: CASWGSYEQYF.

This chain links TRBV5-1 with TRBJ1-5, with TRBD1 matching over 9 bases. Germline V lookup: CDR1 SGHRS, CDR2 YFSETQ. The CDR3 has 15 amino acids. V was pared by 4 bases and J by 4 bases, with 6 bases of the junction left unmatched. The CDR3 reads CASSGGTGRNQPQHF. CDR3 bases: TGCGCCAGCAGCGGAGGGACAGGGAGGAATCAGCCCCAGCATTTT.

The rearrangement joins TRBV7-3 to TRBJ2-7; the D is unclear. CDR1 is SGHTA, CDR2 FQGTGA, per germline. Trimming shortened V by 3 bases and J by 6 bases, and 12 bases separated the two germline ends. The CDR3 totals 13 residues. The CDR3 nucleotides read TGTGCCAGCAGCTTGTTCGGTCCCAGCGAGCAGTACTTC. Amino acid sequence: CASSLFGPSEQYF.

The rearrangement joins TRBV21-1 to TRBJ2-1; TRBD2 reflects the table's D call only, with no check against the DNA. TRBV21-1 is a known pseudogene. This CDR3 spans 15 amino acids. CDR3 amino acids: CARARDGTSGNEQFF. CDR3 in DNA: TGTGCCAGGGCCCGGGACGGGACTAGCGGGAATGAGCAGTTCTTC.

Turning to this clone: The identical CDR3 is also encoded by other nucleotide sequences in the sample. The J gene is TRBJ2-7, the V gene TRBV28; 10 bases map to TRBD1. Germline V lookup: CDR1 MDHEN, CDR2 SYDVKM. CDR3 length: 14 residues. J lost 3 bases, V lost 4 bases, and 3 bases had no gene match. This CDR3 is CASSSGQGFYEQYF. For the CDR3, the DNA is TGTGCCAGCAGTTCGGGACAGGGGTTCTACGAGCAGTACTTC.